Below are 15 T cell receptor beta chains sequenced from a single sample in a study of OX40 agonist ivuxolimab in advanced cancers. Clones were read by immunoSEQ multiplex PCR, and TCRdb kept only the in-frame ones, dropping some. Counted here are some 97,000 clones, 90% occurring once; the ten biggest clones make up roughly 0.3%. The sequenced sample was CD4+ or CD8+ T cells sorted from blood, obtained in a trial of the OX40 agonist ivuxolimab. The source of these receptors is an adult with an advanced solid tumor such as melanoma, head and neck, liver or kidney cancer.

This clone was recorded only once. CDR3 amino acids: CASKGPRETQYF. The CDR3 DNA is TGTGCCAGCAAGGGCCCCCGGGAGACCCAGTACTTC. This chain connects TRBV6-6 to TRBJ2-5; D unresolved. Germline V lookup: CDR1 MNHNY, CDR2 SVGAGI (reference sequence). V lost 7 bases, J lost 5 bases, and 11 bases lay in between. The CDR3 runs to 12 residues.

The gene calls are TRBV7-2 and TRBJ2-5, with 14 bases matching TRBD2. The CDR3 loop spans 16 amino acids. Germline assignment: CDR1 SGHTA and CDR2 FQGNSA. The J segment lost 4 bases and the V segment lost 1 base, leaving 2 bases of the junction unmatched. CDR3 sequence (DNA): TGTGCCAGCAGCTTAGGACTAGCGGGAGGGCGAGAGACCCAGTACTTC. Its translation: CASSLGLAGGRETQYF.

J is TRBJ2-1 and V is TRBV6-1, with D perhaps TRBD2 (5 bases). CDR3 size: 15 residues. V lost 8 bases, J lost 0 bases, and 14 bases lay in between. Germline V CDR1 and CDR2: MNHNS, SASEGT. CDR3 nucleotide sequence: TGTGCCAGCGAATACGGGATGAGCTCCTACAATGAGCAGTTCTTC. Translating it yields CASEYGMSSYNEQFF.

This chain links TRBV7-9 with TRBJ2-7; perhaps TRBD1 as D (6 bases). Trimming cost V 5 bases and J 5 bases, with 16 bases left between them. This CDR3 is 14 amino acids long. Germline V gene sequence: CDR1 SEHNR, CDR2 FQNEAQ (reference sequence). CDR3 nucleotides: TGTGCCAGCAGCCCACACAGGGATACGGACGAGCAGTACTTC. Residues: CASSPHRDTDEQYF.

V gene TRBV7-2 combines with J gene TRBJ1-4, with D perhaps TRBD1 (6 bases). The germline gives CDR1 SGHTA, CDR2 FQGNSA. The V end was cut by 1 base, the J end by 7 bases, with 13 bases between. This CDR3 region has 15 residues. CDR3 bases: TGTGCCAGCAGCTTAGGGGGGGCAGGAGGTGAAAAACTGTTTTTT. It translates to CASSLGGAGGEKLFF.

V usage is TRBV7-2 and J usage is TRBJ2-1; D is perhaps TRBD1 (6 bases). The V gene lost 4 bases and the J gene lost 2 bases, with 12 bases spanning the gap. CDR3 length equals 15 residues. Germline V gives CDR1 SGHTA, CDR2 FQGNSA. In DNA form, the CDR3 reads TGTGCCAGCAGCTCAGGACAGTTGGCCTACAATGAGCAGTTCTTC. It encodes CASSSGQLAYNEQFF.

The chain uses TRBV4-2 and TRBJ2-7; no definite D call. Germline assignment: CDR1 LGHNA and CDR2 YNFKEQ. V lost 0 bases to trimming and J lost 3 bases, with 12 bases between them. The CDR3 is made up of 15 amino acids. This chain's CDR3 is CASSQEWRLDYEQYF. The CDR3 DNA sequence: TGTGCCAGCAGCCAAGAATGGCGGCTTGACTACGAGCAGTACTTC.

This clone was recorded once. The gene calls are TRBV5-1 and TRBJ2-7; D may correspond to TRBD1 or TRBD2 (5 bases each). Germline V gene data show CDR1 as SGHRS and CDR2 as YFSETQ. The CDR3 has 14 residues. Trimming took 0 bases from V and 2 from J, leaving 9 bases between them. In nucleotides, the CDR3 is TGCGCCAGCAGCTTGGGGGACGGACCCTACGAGCAGTACTTC. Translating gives CASSLGDGPYEQYF. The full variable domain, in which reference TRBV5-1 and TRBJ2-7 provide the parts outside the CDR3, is KAGVTQTPRYLIKTRGQQVTLSCSPISGHRSVSWYQQTPGQGLQFLFEYFSETQRNKGNFPGRFSGRQFSNSRSEMNVSTLELGDSALYLCASSLGDGPYEQYFGPGTRLTVT.

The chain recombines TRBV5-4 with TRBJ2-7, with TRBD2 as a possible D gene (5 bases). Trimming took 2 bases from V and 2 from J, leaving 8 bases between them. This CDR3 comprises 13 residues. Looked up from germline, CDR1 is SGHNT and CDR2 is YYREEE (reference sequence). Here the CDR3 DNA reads TGTGCCAGCAGCTTAGCCGGGACCTACGAGCAGTACTTC. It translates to CASSLAGTYEQYF.

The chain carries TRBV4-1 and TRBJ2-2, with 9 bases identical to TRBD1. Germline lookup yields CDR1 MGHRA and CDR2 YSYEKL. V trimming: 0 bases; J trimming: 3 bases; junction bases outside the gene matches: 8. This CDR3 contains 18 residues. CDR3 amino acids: CASSQDPPGTGYTGELFF. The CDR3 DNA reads TGCGCCAGCAGCCAAGACCCCCCTGGGACAGGGTACACCGGGGAGCTGTTTTTT.

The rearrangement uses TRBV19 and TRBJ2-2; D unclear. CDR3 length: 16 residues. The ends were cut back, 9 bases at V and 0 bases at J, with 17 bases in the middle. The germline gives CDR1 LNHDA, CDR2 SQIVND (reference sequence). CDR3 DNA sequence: TGTGCCAGCAAAAATCCGGGTTACGCGAACACCGGGGAGCTGTTTTTT. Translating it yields CASKNPGYANTGELFF.

In DNA form, the CDR3 reads TGCGCCAGCAGCGCGACAGGGGGCGGTGGGCAGCCCCAGCATTTT. It specifies CASSATGGGGQPQHF. V and J are TRBV5-1 and TRBJ1-5, with 10 bases that match TRBD1. With 4 bases clipped from V and 7 bases from J, the junction kept 8 bases outside the gene matches. This CDR3 has 15 residues. In germline, CDR1 is SGHRS, CDR2 YFSETQ.

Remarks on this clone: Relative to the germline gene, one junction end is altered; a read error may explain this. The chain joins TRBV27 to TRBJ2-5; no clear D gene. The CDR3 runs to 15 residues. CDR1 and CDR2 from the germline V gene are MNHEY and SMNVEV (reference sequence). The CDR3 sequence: CASSLSVGNQETQYF. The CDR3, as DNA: TGTGCCAGCAGTTTATCTGTAGGGAACCAAGAAACCCAGTACTTC.

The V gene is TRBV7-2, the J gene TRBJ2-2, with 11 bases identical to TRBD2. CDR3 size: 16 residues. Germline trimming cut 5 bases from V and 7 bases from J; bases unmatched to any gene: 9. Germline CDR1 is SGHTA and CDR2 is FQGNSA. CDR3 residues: CASSVLAGVIGGELFF. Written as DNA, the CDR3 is TGTGCCAGCAGCGTACTAGCGGGAGTAATTGGCGGGGAGCTGTTTTTT. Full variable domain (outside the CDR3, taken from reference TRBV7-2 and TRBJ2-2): GAGVSQSPSNKVTEKGKDVELRCDPISGHTALYWYRQSLGQGLEFLIYFQGNSAPDKSGLPSDRFSAERTGGSVSTLTIQRTQQEDSAVYLCASSVLAGVIGGELFFGEGSRLTVL.

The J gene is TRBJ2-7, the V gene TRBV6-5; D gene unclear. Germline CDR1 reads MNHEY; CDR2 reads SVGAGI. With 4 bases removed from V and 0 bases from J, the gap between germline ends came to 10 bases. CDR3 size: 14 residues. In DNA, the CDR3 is TGTGCCAGCAGTTCCGACCCGAGCTCCTACGAGCAGTACTTC. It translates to CASSSDPSSYEQYF.